This TCR beta chain was sequenced for a study of blood T cell repertoires in COVID-19. In the study overall: Samples of COVID-19 (acute and convalescent) were obtained from the United States, Italy and Spain. T cells, B-cell-depleted T cells, or PBMCs supplied cDNA or gDNA.

This CDR3 has 17 amino acids. J lost 3 bases, V lost 5 bases, and 13 bases had no gene match. CDR1 is MDHEN, CDR2 SYDVKM, per germline. Authors' data handling: Amplification of reference gene primers provided the estimated nucleated cell counts. Sequencing was performed with immunoSEQ multiplex PCR; in TCRdb, only in-frame clones are kept and a portion is missing. The V and J calls and clone size were taken over from that table, and D and trimming were inferred from the DNA. Of 250,000 to 350,000 clones detected, about 85% appear once; the ten largest clones hold about 2.2%. Sequenced input: peripheral blood. This chain uses TRBV28 with TRBJ1-1; the match to TRBD1 covers 9 bases. This sequence originates from a woman aged 50 to 60 who had recovered from COVID-19. CDR3 DNA: TGTGCCAGCAGTACCTGGACAGGGGCCATAGTTGACACTGAAGCTTTCTTT. Amino acids: CASSTWTGAIVDTEAFF.